The 27 T cell receptor beta chains given below trace back to one sample, sequenced in a study of Ad26.COV2.S vaccination and SARS-CoV-2 variants. Documented treatment: around 19 received Ad26.COV2.S at low or high dose, single or two shots; about 5 received placebo; per-sample allocation not given. Collection of samples fell on day 63 after the first vaccine or placebo injection. Using immunoSEQ multiplex PCR, the repertoire was profiled, and TCRdb retains in-frame clones only, with some absent. The sample has about 250,000 clones, more than 75% seen once. Sequencing was performed on peripheral blood, taken in a trial of Ad26.COV2.S vaccine versus placebo. The origin of the receptors is a person aged 18-65 years who received the Ad26.COV2.S COVID-19 vaccine or a placebo.

This rearrangement joins TRBV7-9 to TRBJ1-2; D perhaps matches TRBD1 (6 bases). The CDR3 covers 16 residues. In germline, CDR1 is SEHNR, CDR2 FQNEAQ (reference sequence). The ends were cut back, 2 bases at V and 0 bases at J, with 13 bases in the middle. CDR3 nucleotides: TGTGCCAGCAGCTTACCGGGACAAGTAGCTAACTATGGCTACACCTTC. Translating gives CASSLPGQVANYGYTF.

The rearrangement uses TRBV2 and TRBJ2-1; D is unclear. This CDR3 spans 11 amino acids. The germline V gene has CDR1 SNHLY and CDR2 FYNNEI. Trimming shortened V by 5 bases and J by 7 bases, and 6 bases separated the two germline ends. CDR3 nucleotide sequence: TGTGCCAGCAGTCTGGTAAATGAGCAGTTCTTC. Protein sequence: CASSLVNEQFF.

The V gene is TRBV5-1, the J gene TRBJ1-4; TRBD1 aligns across 8 bases. Germline V gives CDR1 SGHRS, CDR2 YFSETQ. Trimming at V came to 0 bases and at J to 12 bases, leaving 7 bases not matched to a gene. There are 14 residues in the CDR3. CDR3 in amino acids: CASSLGQGNEELFF. CDR3 sequence (DNA): TGCGCCAGCAGCTTGGGACAGGGGAATGAGGAACTGTTTTTT.

V gene TRBV5-5 combines with J gene TRBJ1-1; a possible D gene is TRBD1 (6 bases). The CDR3 consists of 13 residues. Trimming took off 2 bases at V and 3 bases at J, with 8 bases between the two ends. The germline V gene has CDR1 SGHKS and CDR2 YYEKEE (reference sequence). CDR3 DNA sequence: TGTGCCAGCAGCTTAACAGGGTACACTGAAGCTTTCTTT. Translation gives CASSLTGYTEAFF. Full variable domain (remainder filled in from reference TRBV5-5 and TRBJ1-1): DAGVTQSPTHLIKTRGQQVTLRCSPISGHKSVSWYQQVLGQGPQFIFQYYEKEERGRGNFPDRFSARQFPNYSSELNVNALLLGDSALYLCASSLTGYTEAFFGQGTRLTVV.

In nucleotides, the CDR3 is TGTGCCAGCAGCTTAGGGAAAGGGGGCTACACCTTC. Its translation is CASSLGKGGYTF. This chain links TRBV7-2 with TRBJ1-2; unclear D gene. The CDR3 spans 12 residues. Trimming stripped 1 base from V and 8 bases from J, with 8 bases between. Germline V CDR1 and CDR2: SGHTA, FQGNSA.

V is TRBV5-1 and J is TRBJ2-7; D may be TRBD2 (5 bases). The CDR3 loop spans 16 amino acids. V lost 4 bases, J lost 0 bases, and 17 bases lay in between. The germline V gene has CDR1 SGHRS and CDR2 YFSETQ. CDR3 loop: CASSEFGLASSYEQYF. As DNA, the CDR3 is TGCGCCAGCAGCGAATTTGGGCTAGCCAGCTCCTACGAGCAGTACTTC.

The gene calls are TRBV4-1 and TRBJ2-7, with 7 bases that match TRBD2. V trimming: 1 base; J trimming: 2 bases; junction bases outside the gene matches: 5. CDR1 MGHRA and CDR2 YSYEKL come from the germline V gene. There are 15 residues in the CDR3. This CDR3 reads CASSQGAGETYEQYF. The CDR3 DNA reads as TGCGCCAGCAGCCAAGGTGCGGGGGAGACCTACGAGCAGTACTTC.

V usage is TRBV18 and J usage is TRBJ1-5; TRBD1 is a possible D gene (6 bases). V was shortened by 3 bases and J by 8 bases, with 14 bases between the two germline ends. This CDR3 region has 14 residues. Looked up from germline, CDR1 is KGHSH and CDR2 is LQKENI. CDR3 sequence: CASSPAREGEPQHF. Here the CDR3 DNA reads TGTGCCAGCTCACCGGCCAGGGAGGGGGAGCCCCAGCATTTT. The full variable domain, rest sourced from reference TRBV18 and TRBJ1-5, is NAGVMQNPRHLVRRRGQEARLRCSPMKGHSHVYWYRQLPEEGLKFMVYLQKENIIDESGMPKERFSAEFPKEGPSILRIQQVVRGDSAAYFCASSPAREGEPQHFGDGTRLSIL.

This chain links TRBV7-8 with TRBJ2-7; D is undetermined. The CDR3 is made up of 15 amino acids. The germline V gene encodes CDR1 SGHVS and CDR2 FQNEAQ. Trimming removed 1 base from V and 2 bases from J, with 12 bases in between. The CDR3 sequence: CASSLESGVTYEQYF. The CDR3 nucleotides read TGTGCCAGCAGCTTAGAATCCGGAGTAACCTACGAGCAGTACTTC.

This chain links TRBV5-1 with TRBJ2-3; 10 bases align to TRBD1. Trimming removed 3 bases from V and 4 bases from J; junction bases left unmatched: 2. CDR3 length equals 14 residues. Germline assignment: CDR1 SGHRS and CDR2 YFSETQ. This CDR3 is CASSSDRGSDTQYF. CDR3 nucleotides: TGCGCCAGCAGCTCGGACAGGGGGTCAGATACGCAGTATTTT.

The CDR3 nucleotides are TGTGCTAGTGGTTCATTGGACGGTTACACCGGGGAGCTGTTTTTT. Protein sequence: CASGSLDGYTGELFF. V usage is TRBV12-5 and J usage is TRBJ2-2; D not resolved. Looked up from germline, CDR1 is LGHNT and CDR2 is FRNRAP. The germline V and J ends were trimmed by 4 bases and 3 bases, with 12 bases remaining between them. The CDR3 extends over 15 amino acids.

The chain has TRBV2 and TRBJ2-1, with TRBD2 matching 12 bases. CDR1 and CDR2 (germline): SNHLY, FYNNEI. J was trimmed by 0 bases and V by 7 bases; bases with no gene match: 19. The CDR3 contains 21 residues. CDR3: CASIGDRVLAGGPSSYNEQFF. In DNA, the CDR3 is TGTGCCAGCATCGGAGACAGAGTACTAGCGGGAGGCCCAAGCTCCTACAATGAGCAGTTCTTC.

The chain couples TRBV5-5 to TRBJ1-2; 10 bases match TRBD1. V was pared by 4 bases and J by 6 bases, with 9 bases of the junction left unmatched. The CDR3 spans 15 residues. Germline-derived CDR1 and CDR2 are SGHKS and YYEKEE (reference sequence). This CDR3 is CASSRMTGGGNGYTF. In DNA form, the CDR3 reads TGTGCCAGCAGCCGAATGACAGGGGGCGGTAATGGCTACACCTTC. Full variable domain (rest looked up from reference TRBV5-5 and TRBJ1-2): DAGVTQSPTHLIKTRGQQVTLRCSPISGHKSVSWYQQVLGQGPQFIFQYYEKEERGRGNFPDRFSARQFPNYSSELNVNALLLGDSALYLCASSRMTGGGNGYTFGSGTRLTVV.

J is TRBJ2-7 and V is TRBV29-1; the D gene is possibly TRBD1 (6 bases). Germline V gene data show CDR1 as SQVTM and CDR2 as ANQGSEA. V shed 4 bases and J shed 4 bases, with 17 bases lying between them. This CDR3 is built from 14 residues. The CDR3 DNA reads TGCAGCGTTGTGAGCCAGGGGAGAGCTTACGAGCAGTACTTC. Protein product: CSVVSQGRAYEQYF.

The chain uses TRBV10-1 and TRBJ1-5, with a tentative D call TRBD1 (5 bases). This CDR3 spans 14 amino acids. Per germline, CDR1 WNHNN and CDR2 SYGVQD (reference sequence). Trimming took off 3 bases at V and 0 bases at J, with 6 bases between the two ends. The CDR3 reads CASSDGTSNQPQHF. The CDR3 coding sequence is TGCGCCAGCAGTGACGGGACTAGCAATCAGCCCCAGCATTTT.

The chain uses TRBV18 and TRBJ1-1, with D perhaps TRBD1 (5 bases). Between the trimmed V and J ends, which lost 3 bases and 7 bases, there was a span of 9 bases. This CDR3 has 12 amino acids. CDR1 is KGHSH and CDR2 is LQKENI in the germline V gene. In DNA form, the CDR3 reads TGTGCCAGCTCACCTCAGGGTTATGAAGCTTTCTTT. Protein product: CASSPQGYEAFF.

The chain has TRBV27 and TRBJ2-7, with 7 positions matching TRBD2. Trimming took 5 bases from V and 4 from J; bases not matched to a gene: 32. CDR3 size: 22 residues. CDR1 is MNHEY and CDR2 is SMNVEV in the germline V gene (reference sequence). The CDR3 DNA follows: TGTGCCAGCAGTCCGCGTGACCACCCCTTACCACCGCGCGGGGGAGGGCGGTACGAGCAGTACTTC. It encodes CASSPRDHPLPPRGGGRYEQYF.

This clone is deemed medium-sized (0.01 to 0.1%). This chain connects TRBV24-1 to TRBJ2-2; D is undetermined. The CDR3 has 13 residues. Germline CDR1 and CDR2: KGHDR and SFDVKD. Trimming cost V 10 bases and J 1 base, with 9 bases left between them. Written as DNA, the CDR3 is TGTGCCACAGGGTCAGGGAACACCGGGGAGCTGTTTTTT. It is translated as CATGSGNTGELFF.

The chain carries TRBV15 and TRBJ1-4; TRBD1 matches 7 bases. Looked up from germline, CDR1 is LNHNV and CDR2 is YYDKDF (reference sequence). The CDR3 has 15 amino acids. The V gene end was trimmed by 6 bases and the J gene end by 4 bases; junction bases not matched to a gene: 8. The CDR3 DNA is TGTGCCACCAGAAGACAGGGTTTGGGTAATGAAAAACTGTTTTTT. The encoded protein is CATRRQGLGNEKLFF.

The chain is built from TRBV19 and TRBJ1-4; D perhaps matches TRBD1 (6 bases). Germline assignment: CDR1 LNHDA and CDR2 SQIVND (reference sequence). Between the trimmed V and J ends, which lost 5 bases and 11 bases, there was a span of 18 bases. The CDR3 runs 14 residues. The CDR3 spells CASSSKGGMRKLFF. In DNA, the CDR3 is TGTGCCAGTAGTTCCAAGGGGGGAATGAGGAAACTGTTTTTT.

The chain joins TRBV3-1 (or the pseudogene TRBV3-2) to TRBJ1-2; TRBD1 is a possible D gene (6 bases). Looked up from germline, CDR1 is LGHDT and CDR2 is YNNKEL (reference sequence). Trimming left V 1 base short and J 6 bases short, with 15 bases between. There are 15 residues in the CDR3. The CDR3 sequence is CASSQGPPTGHGYTF. CDR3 nucleotide sequence: TGTGCCAGCAGCCAAGGCCCCCCGACAGGACATGGCTACACCTTC.

This chain joins TRBV7-3 and TRBJ2-5; 8 bases line up with TRBD2. CDR3 length: 17 residues. With 1 base clipped from V and 0 bases from J, the junction kept 7 bases outside the gene matches. Germline V gene data show CDR1 as SGHTA and CDR2 as FQGTGA. CDR3 sequence: CASSLRPASGHQETQYF. The CDR3 DNA reads TGTGCCAGCAGCTTAAGGCCGGCTAGCGGGCACCAAGAGACCCAGTACTTC.

This chain connects TRBV19 to TRBJ1-5; perhaps TRBD1 as D (5 bases). Germline assignment: CDR1 LNHDA and CDR2 SQIVND (reference sequence). V was shortened by 6 bases and J by 2 bases, with 14 bases between the two germline ends. The CDR3 sequence is 15 residues long. The CDR3 here is CASRGVGAGNQPQHF. In DNA form, the CDR3 reads TGTGCCAGTAGAGGGGTAGGGGCGGGCAATCAGCCCCAGCATTTT.

CDR3 coding DNA: TGTGCCAGTAGTATCGCCAGTGGGTTGACTAATGAAAAACTGTTTTTT. This sequence encodes CASSIASGLTNEKLFF. The chain combines TRBV19 with TRBJ1-4; D gene ambiguous. In germline, CDR1 is LNHDA, CDR2 SQIVND (reference sequence). The CDR3 runs 16 residues. Trimming removed 3 bases from V and 2 bases from J, with 13 bases in between.

V and J are TRBV5-5 and TRBJ2-6; 8 nucleotides align to TRBD1. The CDR3 runs 18 residues. With V trimmed by 1 base and J by 0 bases, 6 bases remained unmatched. Germline V lookup: CDR1 SGHKS, CDR2 YYEKEE (reference sequence). The CDR3 sequence is CASSLSTGVRSGANVLTF. The CDR3 DNA reads as TGTGCCAGCAGCTTGTCGACAGGGGTCCGCTCTGGGGCCAACGTCCTGACTTTC.

This clone appeared once. The gene calls are TRBV5-6 and TRBJ1-5; D uncertain. V was shortened by 0 bases and J by 5 bases, with 3 bases between the two germline ends. The CDR3 is 12 amino acids. The germline V gene has CDR1 SGHDT and CDR2 YYEEEE. Here the CDR3 reads CASSLVDQPQHF. CDR3 in DNA: TGTGCCAGCAGCTTGGTGGATCAGCCCCAGCATTTT.

V is TRBV6-5 and J is TRBJ2-7, with D perhaps TRBD1 (6 bases). The CDR3 is 15 residues long. The germline V gene has CDR1 MNHEY and CDR2 SVGAGI. With 0 bases removed from V and 5 bases from J, the gap between germline ends came to 14 bases. The CDR3 DNA reads TGTGCCAGCAGTTACTCAGCAGGGGCGTCGGACGAGCAGTACTTC. Residues: CASSYSAGASDEQYF.